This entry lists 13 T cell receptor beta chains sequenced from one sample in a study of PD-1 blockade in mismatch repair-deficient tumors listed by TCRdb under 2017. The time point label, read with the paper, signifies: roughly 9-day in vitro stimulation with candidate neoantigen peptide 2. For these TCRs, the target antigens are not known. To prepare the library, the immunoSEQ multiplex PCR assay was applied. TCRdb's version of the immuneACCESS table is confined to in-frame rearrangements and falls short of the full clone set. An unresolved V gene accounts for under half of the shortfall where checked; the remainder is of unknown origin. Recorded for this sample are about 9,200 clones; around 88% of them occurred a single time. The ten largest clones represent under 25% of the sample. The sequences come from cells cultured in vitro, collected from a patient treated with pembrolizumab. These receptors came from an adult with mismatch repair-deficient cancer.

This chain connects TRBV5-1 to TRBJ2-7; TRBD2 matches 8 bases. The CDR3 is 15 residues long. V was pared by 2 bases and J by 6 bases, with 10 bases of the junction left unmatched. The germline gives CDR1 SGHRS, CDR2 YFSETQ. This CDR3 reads CASSFVGLEGSEQYF. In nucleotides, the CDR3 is TGCGCCAGCAGCTTTGTGGGACTAGAGGGAAGCGAGCAGTACTTC. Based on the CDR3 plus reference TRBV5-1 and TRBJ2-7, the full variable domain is KAGVTQTPRYLIKTRGQQVTLSCSPISGHRSVSWYQQTPGQGLQFLFEYFSETQRNKGNFPGRFSGRQFSNSRSEMNVSTLELGDSALYLCASSFVGLEGSEQYFGPGTRLTVT.

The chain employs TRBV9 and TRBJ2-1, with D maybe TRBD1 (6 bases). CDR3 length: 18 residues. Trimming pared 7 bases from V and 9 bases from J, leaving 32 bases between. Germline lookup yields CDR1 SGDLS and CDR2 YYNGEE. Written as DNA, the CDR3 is TGTGCCAGCTCTAAGGGATCGGACAGACATTGGACGGACTCTGAGCAGTTCTTC. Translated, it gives CASSKGSDRHWTDSEQFF. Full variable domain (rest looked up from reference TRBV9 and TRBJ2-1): DSGVTQTPKHLITATGQRVTLRCSPRSGDLSVYWYQQSLDQGLQFLIQYYNGEERAKGNILERFSAQQFPDLHSELNLSSLELGDSALYFCASSKGSDRHWTDSEQFFGPGTRLTVL.

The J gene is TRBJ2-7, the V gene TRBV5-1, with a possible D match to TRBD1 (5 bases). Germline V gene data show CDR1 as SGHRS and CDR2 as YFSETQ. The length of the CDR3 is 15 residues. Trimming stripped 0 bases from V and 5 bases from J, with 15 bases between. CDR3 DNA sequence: TGCGCCAGCAGCTTGGGGGCAGGGTTTAGTAACGAGCAGTACTTC. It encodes CASSLGAGFSNEQYF.

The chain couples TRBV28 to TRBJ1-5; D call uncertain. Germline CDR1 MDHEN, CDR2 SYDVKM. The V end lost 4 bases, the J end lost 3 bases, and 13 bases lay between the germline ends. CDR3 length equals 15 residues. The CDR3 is CASSWRYSNNQPQHF. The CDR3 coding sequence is TGTGCCAGCAGTTGGAGGTATTCGAACAATCAGCCCCAGCATTTT. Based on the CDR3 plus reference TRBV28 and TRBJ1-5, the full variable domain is DVKVTQSSRYLVKRTGEKVFLECVQDMDHENMFWYRQDPGLGLRLIYFSYDVKMKEKGDIPEGYSVSREKKERFSLILESASTNQTSMYLCASSWRYSNNQPQHFGDGTRLSIL.

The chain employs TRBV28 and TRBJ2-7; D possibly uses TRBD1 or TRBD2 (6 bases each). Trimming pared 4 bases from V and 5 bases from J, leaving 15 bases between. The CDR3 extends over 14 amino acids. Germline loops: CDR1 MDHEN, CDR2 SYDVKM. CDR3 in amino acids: CASSSTGAGHEQYF. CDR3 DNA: TGTGCCAGCAGTTCGACGGGGGCTGGCCACGAGCAGTACTTC.

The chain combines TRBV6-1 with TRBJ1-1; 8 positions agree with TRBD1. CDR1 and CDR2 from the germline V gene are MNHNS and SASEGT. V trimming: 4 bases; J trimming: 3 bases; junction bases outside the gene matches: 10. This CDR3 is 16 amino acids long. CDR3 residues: CASSVGQGGGDTEAFF. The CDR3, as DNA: TGTGCCAGCAGTGTTGGACAGGGAGGAGGAGACACTGAAGCTTTCTTT.

CDR3 sequence (DNA): TGTGCCAGCAGCCGTGACAGGTTCCCCTACGAGCAGTACTTC. Translation: CASSRDRFPYEQYF. The chain recombines TRBV7-9 with TRBJ2-7; D possibly corresponds to TRBD1 (6 bases). V gave up 5 bases and J gave up 2 bases, with 13 bases separating them. Germline V lookup: CDR1 SEHNR, CDR2 FQNEAQ (reference sequence). The CDR3 consists of 14 residues.

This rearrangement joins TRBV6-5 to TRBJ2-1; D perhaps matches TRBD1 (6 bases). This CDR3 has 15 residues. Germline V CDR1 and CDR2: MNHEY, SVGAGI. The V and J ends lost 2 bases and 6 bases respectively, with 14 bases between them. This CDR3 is CASSYTYRASNEQFF. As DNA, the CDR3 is TGTGCCAGCAGTTACACATACAGGGCCAGCAATGAGCAGTTCTTC.

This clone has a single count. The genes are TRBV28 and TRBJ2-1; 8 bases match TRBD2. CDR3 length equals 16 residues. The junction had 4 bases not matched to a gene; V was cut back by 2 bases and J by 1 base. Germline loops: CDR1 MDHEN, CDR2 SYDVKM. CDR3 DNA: TGTGCCAGCAGTTTAATAACTAGCGGTTCCTACAATGAGCAGTTCTTC. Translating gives CASSLITSGSYNEQFF.

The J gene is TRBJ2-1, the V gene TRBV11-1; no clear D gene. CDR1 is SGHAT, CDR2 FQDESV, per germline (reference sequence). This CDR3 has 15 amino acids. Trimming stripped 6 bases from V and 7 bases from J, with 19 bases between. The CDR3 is CASRIGASTGNEQFF. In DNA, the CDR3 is TGTGCCAGCAGAATTGGAGCCTCCACTGGTAATGAGCAGTTCTTC.

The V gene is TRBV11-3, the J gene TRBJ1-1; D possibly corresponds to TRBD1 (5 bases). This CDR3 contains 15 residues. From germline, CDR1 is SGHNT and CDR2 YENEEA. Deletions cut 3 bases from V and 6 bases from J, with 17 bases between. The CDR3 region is CASSFPRGGQAEAFF. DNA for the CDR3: TGTGCCAGCAGCTTCCCGCGGGGCGGCCAGGCTGAAGCTTTCTTT.

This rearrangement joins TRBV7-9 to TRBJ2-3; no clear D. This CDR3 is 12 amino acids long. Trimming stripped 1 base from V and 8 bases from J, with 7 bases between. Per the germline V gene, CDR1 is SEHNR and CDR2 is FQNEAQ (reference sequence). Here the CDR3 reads CASSLEAPTQYF. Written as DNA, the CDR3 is TGTGCCAGCAGCTTAGAAGCACCTACGCAGTATTTT. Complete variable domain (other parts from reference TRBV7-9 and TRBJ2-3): DTGVSQNPRHKITKRGQNVTFRCDPISEHNRLYWYRQTLGQGPEFLTYFQNEAQLEKSRLLSDRFSAERPKGSFSTLEIQRTEQGDSAMYLCASSLEAPTQYFGPGTRLTVL.

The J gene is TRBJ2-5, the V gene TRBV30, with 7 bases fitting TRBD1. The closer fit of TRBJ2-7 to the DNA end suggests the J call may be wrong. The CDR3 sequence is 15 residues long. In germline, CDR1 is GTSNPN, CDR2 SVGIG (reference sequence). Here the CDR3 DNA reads TGTGCCTGGAGTGTCCCCCGACAGGGTATCTACGAGCAGTACTTC. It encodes CAWSVPRQGIYEQYF.